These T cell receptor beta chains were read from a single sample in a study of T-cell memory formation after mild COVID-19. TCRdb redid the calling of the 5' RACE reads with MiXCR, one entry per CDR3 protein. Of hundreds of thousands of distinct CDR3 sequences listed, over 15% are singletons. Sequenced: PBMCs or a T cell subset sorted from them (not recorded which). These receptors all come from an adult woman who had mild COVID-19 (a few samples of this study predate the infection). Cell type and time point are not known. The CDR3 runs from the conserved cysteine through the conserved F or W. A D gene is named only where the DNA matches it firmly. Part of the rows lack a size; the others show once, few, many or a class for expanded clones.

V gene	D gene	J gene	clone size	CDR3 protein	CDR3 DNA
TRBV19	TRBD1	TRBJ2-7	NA	CASSMFGTGAPLSYEQYF	TGTGCCAGTAGTATGTTCGGGACAGGGGCCCCCCTATCCTACGAGCAGTACTTC
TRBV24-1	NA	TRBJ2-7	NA	CATSDITVSEQYF	TGTGCCACCAGTGATATCACAGTTTCCGAGCAGTACTTC
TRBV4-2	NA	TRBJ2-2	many	CASSPWDRTGELFF	TGTGCCAGCAGCCCATGGGACCGTACCGGGGAGCTGTTTTTT
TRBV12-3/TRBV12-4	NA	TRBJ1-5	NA	CASSTLVSNQPQHF	TGTGCCAGCAGCACCCTGGTGAGCAATCAGCCCCAGCATTTT
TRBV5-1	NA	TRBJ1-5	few	CASSTGPASNQPQHF	TGCGCCAGCAGCACGGGACCCGCAAGCAATCAGCCCCAGCATTTT
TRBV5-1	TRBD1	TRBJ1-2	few	CASSLMNDRAAAGSYTF	TGCGCCAGCAGCTTAATGAACGACAGGGCTGCGGCGGGAAGCTACACCTTC
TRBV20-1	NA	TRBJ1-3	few	CSARGTPATGNTIYF	TGCAGTGCTAGGGGGACGCCCGCTACTGGAAACACCATATATTTT
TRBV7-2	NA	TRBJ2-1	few	CASSQDTNNEQFF	TGTGCCAGCAGCCAAGACACCAACAATGAGCAGTTCTTC
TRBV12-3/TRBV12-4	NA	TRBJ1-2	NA	CASSLAENYGYTF	TGTGCCAGCAGTTTAGCAGAGAACTATGGCTACACCTTC
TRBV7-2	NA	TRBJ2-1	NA	CASSLASTGRSYNEQFF	TGTGCCAGCAGCTTGGCTTCGACAGGGAGGTCCTACAATGAGCAGTTCTTC
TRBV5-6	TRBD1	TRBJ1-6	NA	CASSFFGTGHNSPLHF	TGTGCCAGCAGCTTTTTCGGGACAGGGCATAATTCACCCCTCCACTTT
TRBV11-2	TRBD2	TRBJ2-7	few	CASSSGLAESYEQYF	TGTGCCAGCAGCTCGGGACTAGCGGAGAGTTACGAGCAGTACTTC
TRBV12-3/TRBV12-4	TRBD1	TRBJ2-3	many	CASSSGQGSTDTQYF	TGTGCCAGCAGCTCCGGACAGGGAAGCACAGATACGCAGTATTTT
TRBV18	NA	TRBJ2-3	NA	CASSPPQRVVDTDTQYF	TGTGCCAGCTCACCACCCCAAAGGGTTGTGGACACAGATACGCAGTATTTT
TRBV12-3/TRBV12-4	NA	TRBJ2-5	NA	CASSYAGGWDSSYF	TGTGCCAGCAGTTATGCAGGGGGGTGGGACTCCTCTTACTTC
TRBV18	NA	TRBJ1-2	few	CASSPLGWKARNDYGYTF	TGTGCCAGCTCACCGCTGGGCTGGAAGGCGCGGAATGACTATGGCTACACCTTC
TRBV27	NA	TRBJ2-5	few	CASSTTSWYREETQYF	TGTGCCAGCAGTACTACATCGTGGTACAGGGAAGAGACCCAGTACTTC
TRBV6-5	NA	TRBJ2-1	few	CASSYEGRQKQFF	TGTGCCAGCAGTTACGAAGGACGACAGAAGCAGTTCTTC
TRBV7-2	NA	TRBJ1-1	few	CASSPSWAGTEAFF	TGTGCCAGCAGCCCCTCATGGGCGGGCACTGAAGCTTTCTTT
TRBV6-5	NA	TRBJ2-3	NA	CASSYSGVGDTQYF	TGTGCCAGCAGTTACTCCGGGGTAGGAGATACGCAGTATTTT
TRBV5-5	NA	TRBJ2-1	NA	CASSFMGLEQFF	TGTGCCAGCAGCTTCATGGGTCTTGAGCAGTTCTTC
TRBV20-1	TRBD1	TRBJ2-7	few	CSAAGTGSYEQYF	TGCAGTGCGGCCGGGACAGGATCCTACGAGCAGTACTTC
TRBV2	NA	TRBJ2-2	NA	CASSVYRVDTGELFF	TGTGCCAGCAGTGTGTACAGGGTAGACACCGGGGAGCTGTTTTTT
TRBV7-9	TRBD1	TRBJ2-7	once	CASSHSGQGYEQYF	TGTGCCAGCAGCCACTCGGGACAGGGGTACGAGCAGTACTTC
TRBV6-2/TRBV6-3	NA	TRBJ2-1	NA	CASSYLEQRGARYNEQFF	TGTGCCAGCAGTTACTTGGAGCAACGGGGGGCGCGGTACAATGAGCAGTTCTTC
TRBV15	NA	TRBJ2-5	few	CATSMRMDGIRGTQYF	TGTGCCACCAGCATGAGAATGGATGGGATCCGAGGGACCCAGTACTTC
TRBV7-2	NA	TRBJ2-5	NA	CASSPGGTGGETQYF	TGTGCCAGCAGCCCAGGAGGCACTGGTGGGGAGACCCAGTACTTC
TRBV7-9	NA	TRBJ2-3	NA	CASSSTSGSYTDTQYF	TGTGCCAGCAGCTCTACCTCCGGGAGTTACACAGATACGCAGTATTTT
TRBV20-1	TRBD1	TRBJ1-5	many	CSARKGRDSFDGGNQPQHF	TGCAGTGCTAGAAAGGGCAGGGACAGCTTTGACGGGGGCAATCAGCCCCAGCATTTT
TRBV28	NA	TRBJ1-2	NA	CASSLNRGYTF	TGTGCCAGCAGTTTAAATCGTGGCTACACCTTC
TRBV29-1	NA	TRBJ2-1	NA	CSVERQEGLVNEQFF	TGCAGCGTTGAAAGACAGGAGGGTCTGGTTAATGAGCAGTTCTTC
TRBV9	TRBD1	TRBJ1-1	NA	CASSIGTATEAFF	TGTGCCAGCAGCATCGGGACAGCGACTGAAGCTTTCTTT
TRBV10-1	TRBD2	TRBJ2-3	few	CASSEAYIAGVTDTQYF	TGCGCCAGCAGTGAAGCTTACATAGCGGGAGTGACAGATACGCAGTATTTT
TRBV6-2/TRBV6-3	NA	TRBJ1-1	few	CASSTTGFNTEAFF	TGTGCCAGCAGTACTACAGGTTTCAACACTGAAGCTTTCTTT
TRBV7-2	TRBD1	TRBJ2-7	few	CASSRDRASDEQYF	TGTGCCAGCAGCCGGGACAGGGCGTCCGACGAGCAGTACTTC
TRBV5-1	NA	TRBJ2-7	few	CASSLEGQHYEQYF	TGCGCCAGCAGCTTGGAAGGCCAGCACTACGAGCAGTACTTC
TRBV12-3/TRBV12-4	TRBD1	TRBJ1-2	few	CASSLAKGGGNYGYTF	TGTGCCAGCAGTTTAGCGAAAGGGGGCGGTAACTATGGCTACACCTTC
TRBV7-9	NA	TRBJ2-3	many	CASSPQGRADTQYF	TGTGCCAGCAGTCCACAGGGAAGGGCAGATACGCAGTATTTT
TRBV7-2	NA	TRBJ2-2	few	CASSALGSTNTGELFF	TGTGCCAGCAGCGCCCTAGGGAGTACGAACACCGGGGAGCTGTTTTTT
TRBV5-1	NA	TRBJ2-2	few	CASSPSEARRSGHTLGGELFF	TGCGCCAGCAGCCCGTCCGAGGCTAGACGTTCCGGCCACACCTTGGGCGGGGAGCTGTTTTTT
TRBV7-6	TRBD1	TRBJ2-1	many	CASSLNRGYNEQFF	TGTGCCAGCAGCTTAAACAGGGGGTACAATGAGCAGTTCTTC
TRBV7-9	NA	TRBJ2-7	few	CASSSPGHPYEQYF	TGTGCCAGCAGCTCCCCGGGACACCCTTACGAGCAGTACTTC
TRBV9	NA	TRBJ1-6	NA	CASSALGQDNSPLHF	TGTGCCAGCAGCGCCCTCGGACAAGATAATTCACCCCTCCACTTT
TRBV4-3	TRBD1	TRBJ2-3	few	CASSQAARQGRQYF	TGCGCCAGCAGCCAAGCCGCCCGACAGGGGAGGCAGTATTTT
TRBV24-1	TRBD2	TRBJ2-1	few	CATSDPSTSGSHNEQFF	TGTGCCACCAGTGATCCTTCTACTAGCGGGAGCCACAATGAGCAGTTCTTC
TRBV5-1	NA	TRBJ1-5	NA	CASSNYPGGSNQPQHF	TGCGCCAGCAGCAATTACCCCGGAGGGAGCAATCAGCCCCAGCATTTT
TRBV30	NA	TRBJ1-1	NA	CAWSRIGGTEAFF	TGTGCCTGGAGTCGAATAGGAGGCACTGAAGCTTTCTTT
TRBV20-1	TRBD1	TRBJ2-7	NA	CSARPDRVLMGVSYEQYF	TGCAGTGCTAGACCGGACAGGGTATTAATGGGAGTCTCCTACGAGCAGTACTTC
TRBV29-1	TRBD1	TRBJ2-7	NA	CSVRTGEVGEQYF	TGCAGCGTACGGACAGGGGAGGTAGGCGAGCAGTACTTC
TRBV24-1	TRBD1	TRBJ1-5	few	CATSDGTGSNQPQHF	TGTGCCACCAGTGACGGGACAGGGAGCAATCAGCCCCAGCATTTT
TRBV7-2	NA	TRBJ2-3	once	CASSSLPSTDTQYF	TGTGCCAGCAGCTCCCTCCCGAGCACAGATACGCAGTATTTT
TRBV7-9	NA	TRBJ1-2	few	CASSPDPFDPVRGF	TGTGCCAGCAGCCCAGACCCCTTTGACCCAGTCCGTGGCTTC
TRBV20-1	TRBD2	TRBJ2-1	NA	CSATKRTSGNNEQFF	TGCAGTGCTACGAAACGGACTAGCGGGAACAATGAGCAGTTCTTC
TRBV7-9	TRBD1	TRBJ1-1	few	CASSLDPGGAFF	TGTGCCAGCAGCTTAGACCCAGGGGGAGCTTTCTTT
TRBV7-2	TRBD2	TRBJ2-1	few	CASSLESGAYNEQFF	TGTGCCAGCAGCTTAGAGAGCGGGGCCTACAATGAGCAGTTCTTC
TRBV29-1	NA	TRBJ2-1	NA	CSVGSGATYNEQFF	TGCAGCGTTGGTAGTGGCGCTACATACAATGAGCAGTTCTTC
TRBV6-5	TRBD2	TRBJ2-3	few	CASSLSSGSGPDTQYF	TGTGCCAGCAGTCTCTCGAGCGGGAGTGGCCCAGATACGCAGTATTTT
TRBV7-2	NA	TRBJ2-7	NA	CASSPAWAAYEQYF	TGTGCCAGCAGCCCCGCTTGGGCCGCCTACGAGCAGTACTTC